Sequencing of this TCR beta chain was carried out in a study of naive and memory T cell subsets. The CDR3 has 12 residues. V lost 0 bases to trimming and J lost 6 bases, with 2 bases between them. Germline V lookup: CDR1 MNHEY, CDR2 SVGEGT. Both TRBC1 and TRBC2 were covered by a beta constant-region primer of two equimolar oligonucleotides. The ligated cDNA underwent four PCR rounds using SP2 and nested alpha and beta constant-region primers. A single record per CDR3 protein comes from TCRdb applying MiXCR to the UMI-ligation and nested PCR reads. The sample yields over 110,000 distinct CDR3 sequences, approximately 21% seen once. After the first PCR, alpha and beta chain libraries were processed separately. Many counts were recorded for this clonotype. What it binds is not known. Whole-study findings and limits: In CD4 and CD8 cells, diversity dropped from naive through EMRA. Especially in CD8 cells, naive repertoires contained a few larger clonotypes, possibly CD45RA-re-expressing memory cells. TCR abundance followed a power law differing between naive and memory subsets. A clonotype means one alpha or beta sequence, not an alpha/beta pair.

The V gene is TRBV6-2 or TRBV6-3, the J gene TRBJ2-2; D not certain. Sequencing used naive CD8+ T cells from blood. The clonotype was recovered from a human donor in good health. CDR3 loop: CASSYSAGELFF. In nucleotides, the CDR3 is TGTGCCAGCAGTTACTCCGCCGGGGAGCTGTTTTTT.